This T cell receptor (beta chain) stems from a study of blood T cell repertoires in COVID-19. Whole-study context: From T cells, B-cell-depleted T cells, or PBMCs came the material, which was cDNA or gDNA.

Germline V gene sequence: CDR1 MNHEY, CDR2 SVGAGI. This CDR3 region has 15 residues. The trim removed 2 bases at V and 3 bases at J, leaving 4 bases unmatched. Clones were sequenced by immunoSEQ multiplex PCR, and TCRdb holds only the in-frame ones, with some missing. The table lists about 180,000 clones, about 88% of them singletons, with roughly 9% in the top ten. Participants had their cohort set by participant-reported clinical history. The specimen sequenced was PBMCs or T cells enriched from blood (not recorded which). This receptor was taken from a woman aged 18 to 35 who had recovered from COVID-19. The rearrangement uses TRBV6-5 and TRBJ2-3, with TRBD1 matching 8 bases. CDR3 nucleotide sequence: TGTGCCAGCAGTTACGGACGGACAGGGACAGATACGCAGTATTTT. Amino acids: CASSYGRTGTDTQYF.